This T cell receptor (beta chain) was sequenced during a study of CD8+ T cells in alopecia areata. The study's findings and limits: Relative to mice, TCR sharing across patients was less clear, a difference possibly HLA-related. Normal scalp showed lower clonality than lesional scalp, especially alopecia totalis/universalis.

To note about this clone: The antigen remains undetermined.

Germline CDR1 is MNHEY and CDR2 is SVGAGI. CDR3 length equals 13 residues. V was shortened by 1 base and J by 5 bases, with 7 bases between the two germline ends. The sequencing template was cDNA reverse transcribed from extracted RNA. The assay was immunoSEQ multiplex PCR, and TCRdb's table has in-frame clones only and misses some. In the table there are over 95,000 clones, about two fifths of which are singletons. Sequencing was performed on CD4+ T cells sorted from blood. The source is a human donor with alopecia areata. The chain recombines TRBV6-5 with TRBJ2-3; the D is unclear. CDR3 sequence: CASSYYKKDTQYF. CDR3 coding DNA: TGTGCCAGCAGTTACTATAAAAAAGATACGCAGTATTTT.